Each of the 14 T cell receptor beta chains below was sequenced from the same sample in a study of blood T cells in healthy people across ages (dated by TCRdb to between 2014 and 2017). The method behind the library was 5' RACE. Sequencing relied on an Illumina HiSeq 2500. A second roughly 6 to 11 cycle PCR used a sample-barcoded 5' primer and a J-beta primer mix. TCRdb reran the public reads through fastp at Q25 and MiXCR, keeping productive beta chains. Each CDR3 protein appears once, grouped with its most common genes and DNA. Counted in this sample were around 1.5 million distinct CDR3 sequences; 59% of them appeared once. Together, the top ten hold 6.7% of the sample. The sequenced sample consisted of blood. The receptors here all came from a man between 18 and 35 years old in good health.

The chain employs TRBV10-2 and TRBJ2-7; unclear D gene. V dropped 5 bases and J dropped 2 bases, with 13 bases sitting between them. The CDR3 spans 14 residues. CDR1 is WSHSY and CDR2 is SAAADI in the germline V gene. Here the CDR3 DNA reads TGCGCCAGCAGTCGGTGGCACAGAGCCTACGAGCAGTACTTC. Protein sequence: CASSRWHRAYEQYF.

The rearrangement links TRBV4-3 to TRBJ2-7, with D unclear. The ends were cut back, 0 bases at V and 0 bases at J, with 6 bases in the middle. The CDR3 is made up of 14 amino acids. CDR1 and CDR2 from the germline V gene are LGHNA and YSLEER. CDR3 sequence reads: CASSQEVVSYEQYF. CDR3 nucleotides: TGCGCCAGCAGCCAAGAAGTAGTCTCCTACGAGCAGTACTTC.

This clonotype came up a few times. The chain couples TRBV27 to TRBJ2-7; 8 positions match TRBD2. TRBJ2-5 matches the DNA end more closely, so the J call is doubtful. Germline V gives CDR1 MNHEY, CDR2 SMNVEV (reference sequence). The CDR3 covers 15 residues. The CDR3 here is CASSLFTSGGETQYF. The CDR3 region has the DNA TGTGCCAGCAGTTTATTCACTAGCGGCGGGGAGACCCAGTACTTC.

The V gene is TRBV20-1, the J gene TRBJ2-1, with a tentative D call TRBD2 (5 bases). Trimming left V 5 bases short and J 3 bases short, with 14 bases between. The CDR3 spans 14 residues. The germline V gene has CDR1 DFQATT and CDR2 SNEGSKA (reference sequence). CDR3 DNA sequence: TGCAGTGCTTTAGAGAGGGATTACTACAATGAGCAGTTCTTC. It yields the protein CSALERDYYNEQFF.

The chain uses TRBV7-2 and TRBJ1-3, with 7 positions matching TRBD1. The CDR3 extends over 15 amino acids. CDR1 and CDR2 (germline): SGHTA, FQGNSA. Trimming at V came to 2 bases and at J to 8 bases, leaving 9 bases not matched to a gene. CDR3 DNA sequence: TGTGCCAGCAGCTTAAGGGGGCCAACAGGGGACACCATATATTTT. Protein product: CASSLRGPTGDTIYF.

The chain uses TRBV20-1 and TRBJ2-7, with D perhaps TRBD1 (6 bases). This CDR3 is 15 amino acids long. V lost 0 bases, J lost 5 bases, and 17 bases lay in between. Germline-derived CDR1 and CDR2 are DFQATT and SNEGSKA (reference sequence). The CDR3 here is CSARDQGQGSHEQYF. The CDR3 DNA reads TGCAGTGCTAGAGATCAGGGGCAGGGTTCCCACGAGCAGTACTTC.

The J gene is TRBJ2-7, the V gene TRBV5-1; D is perhaps TRBD1 (5 bases). Trimming stripped 1 base from V and 3 bases from J, with 14 bases between. This CDR3 contains 15 residues. CDR1 is SGHRS and CDR2 is YFSETQ in the germline V gene. The CDR3 loop reads CASSLSTVNHYEQYF. The CDR3 DNA sequence: TGCGCCAGCAGCTTGTCGACAGTTAACCACTACGAGCAGTACTTC.

The rearrangement uses TRBV4-1 and TRBJ2-3; 8 bases match TRBD2. Germline V gene lookup returns CDR1 MGHRA and CDR2 YSYEKL. Trimming cost V 4 bases and J 3 bases; bases outside gene matches: 24. CDR3 length equals 21 residues. CDR3 nucleotide sequence: TGCGCCAGCAGCCTGCCAAATTCGGTTCAGGCGGGACTAGTCATTACAGATACGCAGTATTTT. Amino acids: CASSLPNSVQAGLVITDTQYF.

This chain joins TRBV6-6 and TRBJ2-4; D is unresolved. The CDR3 has 15 amino acids. V was cut by 0 bases and J by 13 bases, with 19 bases left in between. The germline V gene encodes CDR1 MNHNY and CDR2 SVGAGI (reference sequence). The CDR3, as DNA: TGTGCCAGCAGTTACTCGTTGACGACCCGTAGTGAGCAGTACTTC. Amino acids: CASSYSLTTRSEQYF.

V gene TRBV2 combines with J gene TRBJ2-7; a possible D gene is TRBD2 (6 bases). V dropped 6 bases and J dropped 9 bases, with 27 bases sitting between them. Germline values: CDR1 SNHLY, CDR2 FYNNEI. The length of the CDR3 is 16 residues. The DNA for the CDR3 is TGTGCCAGCAGGAGCTGGGAGGTGGCAAACAAGAAGGGGCAGTACTTC. The encoded protein is CASRSWEVANKKGQYF.

The genes are TRBV19 and TRBJ2-7; tentative D call: TRBD1 (6 bases). Germline CDR1 is LNHDA and CDR2 is SQIVND (reference sequence). The CDR3 is 15 amino acids. The V end lost 5 bases, the J end lost 4 bases, and 18 bases lay between the germline ends. In DNA form, the CDR3 reads TGTGCCAGTAGTCCCCGGTCACAGGGTGGGTACGAGCAGTACTTC. It translates to CASSPRSQGGYEQYF.

The chain has TRBV20-1 and TRBJ2-4, with D perhaps TRBD2 (5 bases). The J call may be incorrect, as the DNA end agrees better with TRBJ2-7. In germline, CDR1 is DFQATT, CDR2 SNEGSKA (reference sequence). This CDR3 contains 12 residues. CDR3 nucleotides: TGCAGTGCTAGCCCGGGAAGGAACGAGCAGTACTTC. Amino acid sequence: CSASPGRNEQYF.

Note on this clonotype: A read error is possible here, since a much larger clone lies one base away. The CDR3 does not close with the conserved phenylalanine or tryptophan, likely indicating a read error. The chain recombines TRBV6-1 with TRBJ2-5; 8 nucleotides align to TRBD2. CDR1 and CDR2 from the germline V gene are MNHNS and SASEGT. J lost 4 bases, V lost 7 bases, and 11 bases had no gene match. CDR3 size: 15 residues. The CDR3 spells CASTQGSGGGETQYV. CDR3 sequence (DNA): TGTGCCAGCACCCAAGGAAGCGGGGGCGGAGAGACCCAGTACGTC.

Turning to this clonotype: A read error may account for a junction end that differs from germline. The chain employs TRBV27 and TRBJ2-1, with D perhaps matching TRBD2 (7 bases). The CDR3 sequence is 15 residues long. Germline CDR1 reads MNHEY; CDR2 reads SMNVEV (reference sequence). The DNA for the CDR3 is TGTGCCGGCAGTTTAGGGGGGGGGGCTTTGAATGGGCAGTTCTTC. It translates to CAGSLGGGALNGQFF.